The source of this T cell receptor (beta chain) is a study of cytotoxic CD8 clonotypes in ibrutinib-treated CLL. Sequenced by immunoSEQ multiplex PCR; TCRdb stores in-frame clones only, minus some. The sample includes around 76,000 clones, over 65% of them seen just once. The germline V gene has CDR1 SGHRS and CDR2 YFSETQ. Germline trimming cut 4 bases from V and 8 bases from J; bases unmatched to any gene: 9. The CDR3 spans 15 residues. Sequenced material: PBMCs, taken after 24 months of ibrutinib treatment. The rearrangement uses TRBV5-1 and TRBJ2-1; the match to TRBD2 covers 10 bases. This clonotype was obtained from a human donor with chronic lymphocytic leukemia. CDR3 protein: CASSLPPSGSYEQFF. As DNA, the CDR3 is TGCGCCAGCAGCCTCCCCCCTAGCGGGAGTTATGAGCAGTTCTTC.